This T cell receptor (beta chain) came from a study of siplizumab effects on memory and regulatory T cells (dated by TCRdb to the late 2010s). For the study in its entirety: Paired mixed lymphocyte reactions were run with siplizumab at 1 ug/mL and without drug, across about 8 responder-stimulator pairs. The effect of the anti-CD2 antibody siplizumab on alloreactive T-cell subsets was examined in allogeneic mixed lymphocyte reactions constructed from human PBMCs. What the authors observed across the whole study: Whether proliferating Tregs from siplizumab cultures were suppressive was not functionally confirmed. Among mappable alloreactive CD4+ clones, an average Treg-derived fraction of roughly 71% was observed with siplizumab, compared with roughly 28% in control reactions. Because sequences at frequencies below about 10^-5 were poorly captured, only a minor fraction of alloreactive clones could be mapped back to unstimulated subsets. The cumulative frequency of alloreactive sequences traceable to unstimulated CD4+ memory T cells was significantly reduced by siplizumab. Roughly 75-95% of proliferating CD4+ or CD8+ clones could not be assigned a naive or memory phenotype. Unstimulated naive T cells appeared more diverse than memory T cells, and naive cells seemed to contribute substantially to the alloresponse.

The library relied on the immunoSEQ multiplex PCR assay. Each sample had 10^5 or so TCR templates assayed by the deep sequencing platform. Genomic DNA extracted from sorted T cells was used for TCRbeta CDR3 sequencing. In the paper's pipeline: The R programming language was used for the clonal analysis of the TCRbeta CDR3 data. Comparing unstimulated samples against CFSE-low samples taken after the reaction was how alloreactive CD4+ and CD8+ clones were defined. Regulatory or non-regulatory origin of alloreactive CD4+ clones was assigned by matching sequences to the sorted unstimulated Treg and non-Treg repertoires. In its TCRdb copy, this immuneACCESS table keeps in-frame sequences only and misses some clones. Where compared with another copy, unresolved V genes explain less than half of these, and the others have no known cause. V, J and clone size reflect that table, while D and trimming were determined from the DNA. Across this sample there are roughly 9,200 clones, with around 40% seen only once. The ten largest clones add up to about 9.4% of the sample.

V was cut back by 0 bases and J by 0 bases, leaving a gap of 2 bases between them. Taken from the germline V gene, the CDR1 and CDR2 loops are SGDLS and YYNGEE. The CDR3 numbers 13 residues from cysteine through phenylalanine. The only DNA kept is the CDR3, 39 bases in frame from the first base. Comment on this clone: No cognate antigen has been identified for it. No base quality values were provided; no much bigger clone lies one nucleotide off.

For over five days, cells in the mixed lymphocyte reaction were kept in coculture at 37 degrees C. Responder PBMCs were labelled with CFSE, stimulator PBMCs were labelled with Violet Dye, and the two were mixed at a 1:1 ratio. Sorted unstimulated T cells and proliferating T cells recovered from mixed lymphocyte reactions were subjected to TCRbeta CDR3 sequencing. Fresh whole blood from nine to ten HLA-typed healthy donors was used as the source from which PBMCs were isolated. After the mixed lymphocyte reaction, proliferating CFSE-low responder T cells were FACS-sorted for TCR sequencing. This chain joins TRBV9 to TRBJ2-3, with the D gene not clear enough to name. The sample taken for sequencing was CFSE-low (dividing) CD4+ T cells sorted from an allogeneic mixed lymphocyte reaction. The TCR comes from a human donor in good health; the cells came from an allogeneic mixed lymphocyte reaction. The DNA sequence is TGTGCCAGCAGCGTAGGAAGCACAGATACGCAGTATTTT. The translation is CASSVGSTDTQYF.